This T cell receptor beta chain was captured by sequencing in a study of blood T cell repertoires in COVID-19. TCRdb keeps only in-frame clones here, not all; method: immunoSEQ multiplex PCR. Among about 170,000 clones, roughly nine tenths were seen once, and the ten largest hold 10% to 11%. The CDR3 consists of 12 residues. In germline, CDR1 is MNHEY, CDR2 SMNVEV (reference sequence). V was cut by 10 bases and J by 7 bases, with 17 bases left in between. Seattle cases were enrolled at active infection and followed longitudinally. Sequenced material: peripheral blood. The V and J genes are TRBV27 and TRBJ2-7; D is unclear. The TCR was taken from a woman aged 55-69 years with COVID-19, enrolled during active disease. The CDR3 is CATARPPLEQYF. The CDR3 DNA sequence: TGTGCCACCGCGCGGCCCCCATTGGAGCAGTACTTC.